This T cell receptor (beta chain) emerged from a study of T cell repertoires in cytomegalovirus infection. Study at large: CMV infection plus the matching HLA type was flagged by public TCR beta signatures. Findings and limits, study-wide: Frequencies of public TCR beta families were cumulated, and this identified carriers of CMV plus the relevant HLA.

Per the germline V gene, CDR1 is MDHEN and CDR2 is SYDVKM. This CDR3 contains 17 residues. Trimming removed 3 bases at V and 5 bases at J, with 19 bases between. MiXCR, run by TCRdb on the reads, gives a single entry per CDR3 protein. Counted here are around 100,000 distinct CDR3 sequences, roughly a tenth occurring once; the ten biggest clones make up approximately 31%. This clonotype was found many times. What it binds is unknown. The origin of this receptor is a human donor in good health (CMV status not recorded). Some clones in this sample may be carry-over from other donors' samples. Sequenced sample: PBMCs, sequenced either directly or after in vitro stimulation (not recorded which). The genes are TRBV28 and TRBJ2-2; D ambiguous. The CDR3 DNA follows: TGTGCCAGCAGTTTCTTTTTACGGCGAGAACAGACCGGGGAGCTGTTTTTT. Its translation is CASSFFLRREQTGELFF.